Given below is one T cell receptor beta chain in context. Its antigen is not identified. Profiles of TCR beta VDJ and CDR3 were generated from a genomic DNA template. TCRdb fed the reads into MiXCR, producing one record per CDR3 protein. In the table there are 95,000 to 120,000 distinct CDR3 sequences, 40% to 60% of which are singletons. V lost 4 bases and J 0 bases, leaving 10 bases between the germline ends. The CDR3 consists of 14 residues. Per the germline V gene, CDR1 is SGHTA and CDR2 is FQGTGA. The record originates from a study of CD8+CD57+ T cells in acquired aplastic anemia. Study-level background: Sorting CD4+ and CD8+ cells gave DNA averaging 3.2 ug.

Study-wide results and caveats: There were twenty-nine CD8+ CDR3 sequences that occurred in both patients and controls. The CD8+ Simpson's diversity of patients and controls was not significantly different.

The V gene is TRBV7-3, the J gene TRBJ2-7; D is unclear. The source is a human donor in good health, serving as a control. The source material was sorted CD4+, CD8+, or CD8+CD57+ T cells (not recorded which) from PBMCs. This chain's CDR3 is CASSSHLSSYEQYF. The CDR3 region has the DNA TGTGCCAGCAGCTCCCACCTAAGCTCCTACGAGCAGTACTTC.